The 5 T cell receptor beta chains reported below all come from one sample, sequenced in a study of T cells in Graves' hyperthyroidism and ophthalmopathy. RNA transcripts were the template for amplifying TCR beta CDR3 regions. When the TCR CDR3 underwent first-round RT-PCR, the HTBI primer set was used. TCRdb used MiXCR to reprocess the multiplex PCR reads, holding one entry per CDR3 protein. The sample has around 500,000 distinct CDR3 sequences, approximately 23% seen once. Sequencing input: blood. These receptors all come from a woman in her 70s with Graves' ophthalmopathy.

This clonotype was seen ten or more times. The chain joins TRBV6-1 to TRBJ2-1, with 7 nucleotides matching TRBD1. Germline values: CDR1 MNHNS, CDR2 SASEGT. The CDR3 is 13 amino acids. Trimming at V came to 7 bases and at J to 4 bases, leaving 4 bases not matched to a gene. CDR3 coding DNA: TGTGCCAGCACTGGGACAGTATACAATGAGCAGTTCTTC. This translates into CASTGTVYNEQFF.

This sequence joins TRBV5-1 and TRBJ2-1; either TRBD1 or TRBD2 may fit D (5 bases each). The CDR3 totals 15 residues. Deletions cut 4 bases from V and 4 bases from J, with 15 bases between. Germline V gene data show CDR1 as SGHRS and CDR2 as YFSETQ. For the CDR3, the DNA is TGCGCCAGCAGCGTAGGTCTGGGGGAGTACAATGAGCAGTTCTTC. Residues: CASSVGLGEYNEQFF.

About this clonotype itself: Possible read error: a much larger clone is one base away. The V call is TRBV7-8, the J call TRBJ2-1, with D unclear. The ends were cut back, 3 bases at V and 8 bases at J, with 17 bases in the middle. Germline V gene sequence: CDR1 SGHVS, CDR2 FQNEAQ. The CDR3 extends over 15 amino acids. CDR3 region: CASSFAVLGSDEQFF. CDR3 bases: TGTGCCAGCAGCTTCGCTGTGCTGGGGTCCGATGAGCAGTTCTTC. The full variable domain, rest sourced from reference TRBV7-8 and TRBJ2-1, is GAGVSQSPRYKVAKRGQDVALRCDPISGHVSLFWYQQALGQGPEFLTYFQNEAQLDKSGLPSDRFFAERPEGSVSTLKIQRTQQEDSAVYLCASSFAVLGSDEQFFGPGTRLTVL.

In regard to this clonotype: Compared with germline, one end of the junction differs, possibly owing to a read error. The chain carries TRBV7-9 and TRBJ1-2; 7 bases agree with TRBD1. The V gene's germline CDR1 is SEHNR and CDR2 FQNEAQ (reference sequence). The CDR3 spans 14 residues. The CDR3 region is CASSPRQGEYGYTF. The CDR3 DNA reads as TGCGCCAGCAGCCCAAGACAGGGCGAATATGGCTACACCTTC.

J is TRBJ2-3 and V is TRBV24-1; D not resolved. Germline CDR1 and CDR2: KGHDR and SFDVKD. With 6 bases removed from V and 1 base from J, the gap between germline ends came to 10 bases. The CDR3 totals 14 residues. The CDR3 DNA sequence: TGTGCCACCAGTCCGGCGATTGGCACAGATACGCAGTATTTT. Its protein product is CATSPAIGTDTQYF.